This TCR beta chain was recovered during a study of identical twins. The CDR3 covers 14 residues. V shed 5 bases and J 8 bases; nucleotides not matched to a gene: 7. The germline CDR1 and CDR2 sequences are SNHLY and FYNNEI. This clonotype was picked up many times. Its antigen remains unidentified. Study conclusions and caveats: The models gave estimates that fell short of the out-of-frame TCR alpha sharing seen in monozygotic twins. Insertions were reduced in abundant cord blood beta clonotypes but not in memory repertoires. Some out-of-frame alpha sequences were shared by twins, and these showed excess low generation probability.

cDNA carried unique molecular identifiers, and a universal primer site was added by template switching. TCRdb reprocessed the 5' RACE reads with MiXCR, giving one entry per CDR3 protein. The sample gives hundreds of thousands of distinct CDR3 sequences, roughly 13% of which show up once; 7% to 9.5% is in the top ten. The source is a woman between 18 and 30 years old in good health. V is TRBV2 and J is TRBJ1-4, with 8 bases aligning to TRBD1. The sequenced sample consisted of memory (CD45RO+) T cells sorted from blood. CDR3 sequence reads: CASSYGQGPEKLFF. The DNA for the CDR3 is TGTGCCAGCAGTTACGGACAGGGACCCGAAAAACTGTTTTTT.